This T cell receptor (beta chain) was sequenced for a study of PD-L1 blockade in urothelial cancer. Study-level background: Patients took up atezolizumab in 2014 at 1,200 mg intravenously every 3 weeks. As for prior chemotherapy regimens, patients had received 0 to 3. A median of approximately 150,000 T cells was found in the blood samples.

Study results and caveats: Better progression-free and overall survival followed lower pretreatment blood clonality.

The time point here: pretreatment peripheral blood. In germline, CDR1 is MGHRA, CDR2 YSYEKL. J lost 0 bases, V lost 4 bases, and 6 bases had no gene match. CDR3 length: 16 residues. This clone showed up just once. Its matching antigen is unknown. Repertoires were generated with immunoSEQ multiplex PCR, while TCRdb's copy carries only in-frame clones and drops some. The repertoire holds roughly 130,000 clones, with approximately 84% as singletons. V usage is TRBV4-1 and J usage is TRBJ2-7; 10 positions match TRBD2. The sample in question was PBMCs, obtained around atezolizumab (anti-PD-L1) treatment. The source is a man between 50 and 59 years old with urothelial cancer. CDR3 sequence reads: CASSRQTSGSSYEQYF. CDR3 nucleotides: TGCGCCAGCAGCCGCCAGACTAGCGGGTCCTCCTACGAGCAGTACTTC.